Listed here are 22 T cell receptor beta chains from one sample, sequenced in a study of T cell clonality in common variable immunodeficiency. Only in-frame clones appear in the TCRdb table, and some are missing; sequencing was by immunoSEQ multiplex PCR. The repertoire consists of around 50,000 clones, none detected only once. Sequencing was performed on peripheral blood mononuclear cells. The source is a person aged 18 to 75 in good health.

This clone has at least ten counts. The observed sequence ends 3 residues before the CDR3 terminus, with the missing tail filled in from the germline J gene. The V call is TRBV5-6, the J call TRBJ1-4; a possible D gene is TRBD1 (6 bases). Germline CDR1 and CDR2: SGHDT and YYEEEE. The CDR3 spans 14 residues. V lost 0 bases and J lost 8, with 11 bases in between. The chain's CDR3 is CASSLVGDKEKLFF. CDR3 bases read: TGTGCCAGCAGCTTGGTAGGGGACAAGGAAAAA.

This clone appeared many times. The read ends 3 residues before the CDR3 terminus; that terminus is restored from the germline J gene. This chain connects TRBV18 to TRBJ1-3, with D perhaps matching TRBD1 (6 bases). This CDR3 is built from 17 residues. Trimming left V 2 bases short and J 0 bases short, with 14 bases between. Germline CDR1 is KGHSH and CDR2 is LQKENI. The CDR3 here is CASSPTLDSNSGNTIYF. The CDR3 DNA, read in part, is TGTGCCAGCTCACCAACGTTGGACAGCAACTCTGGAAACACC.

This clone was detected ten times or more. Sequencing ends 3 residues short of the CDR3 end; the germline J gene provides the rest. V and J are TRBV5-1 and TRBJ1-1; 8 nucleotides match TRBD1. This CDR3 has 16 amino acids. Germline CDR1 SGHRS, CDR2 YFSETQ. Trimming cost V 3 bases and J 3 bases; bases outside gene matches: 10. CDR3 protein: CASSSKPQGQDTEAFF. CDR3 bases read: TGCGCCAGCAGCTCCAAGCCACAGGGACAGGACACTGAA.

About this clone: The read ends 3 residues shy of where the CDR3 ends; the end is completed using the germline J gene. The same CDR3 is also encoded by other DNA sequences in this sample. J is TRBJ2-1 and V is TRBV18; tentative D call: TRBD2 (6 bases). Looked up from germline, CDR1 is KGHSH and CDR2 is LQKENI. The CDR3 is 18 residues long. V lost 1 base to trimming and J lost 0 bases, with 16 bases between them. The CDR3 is CASSPLISGLSSYNEQFF. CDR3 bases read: TGTGCCAGCTCACCACTCATTAGCGGTTTGAGCTCCTACAATGAG.

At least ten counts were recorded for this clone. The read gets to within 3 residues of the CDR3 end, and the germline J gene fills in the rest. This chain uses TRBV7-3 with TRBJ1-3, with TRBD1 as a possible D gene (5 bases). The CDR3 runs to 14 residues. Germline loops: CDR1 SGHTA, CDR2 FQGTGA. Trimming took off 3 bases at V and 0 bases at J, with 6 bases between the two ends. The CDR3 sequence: CASSFTGSGNTIYF. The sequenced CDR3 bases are TGTGCCAGCAGCTTCACAGGCTCTGGAAACACC.

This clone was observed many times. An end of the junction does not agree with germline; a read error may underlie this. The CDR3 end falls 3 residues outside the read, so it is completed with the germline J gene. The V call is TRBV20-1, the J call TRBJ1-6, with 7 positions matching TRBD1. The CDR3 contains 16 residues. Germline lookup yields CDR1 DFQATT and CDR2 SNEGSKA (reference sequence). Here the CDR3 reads CSARGGSGGYNSPLHF. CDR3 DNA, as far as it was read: TGCAGTGCCAGAGGGGGGTCAGGGGGGTATAATTCACCC.

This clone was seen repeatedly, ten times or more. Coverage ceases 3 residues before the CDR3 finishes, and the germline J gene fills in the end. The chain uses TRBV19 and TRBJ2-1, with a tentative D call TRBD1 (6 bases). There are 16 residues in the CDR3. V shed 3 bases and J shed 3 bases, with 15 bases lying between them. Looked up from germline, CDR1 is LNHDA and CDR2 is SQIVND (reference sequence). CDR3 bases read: TGTGCCAGTAGTATCGCGACAGGTGGAGTCTACAATGAG. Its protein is CASSIATGGVYNE. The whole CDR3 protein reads CASSIATGGVYNEQFF. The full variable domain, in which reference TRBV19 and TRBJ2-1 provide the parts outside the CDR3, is DGGITQSPKYLFRKEGQNVTLSCEQNLNHDAMYWYRQDPGQGLRLIYYSQIVNDFQKGDIAEGYSVSREKKESFPLTVTSAQKNPTAFYLCASSIATGGVYNEQFFGPGTRLTVL.

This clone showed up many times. The CDR3: CASRDRVANTEAFF. CDR3 DNA, as far as it was read: TGTGCCAGCAGGGACAGGGTGGCCAACACTGAA. This chain links TRBV6-2 or TRBV6-3 with TRBJ1-1, with 8 bases fitting TRBD1. Coverage ceases 3 residues before the CDR3 finishes, and the germline J gene fills in the end. V gave up 6 bases and J gave up 2 bases; unmatched junction bases: 5. Germline V lookup: CDR1 MNHEY, CDR2 SVGEGT. The CDR3 runs to 14 residues.

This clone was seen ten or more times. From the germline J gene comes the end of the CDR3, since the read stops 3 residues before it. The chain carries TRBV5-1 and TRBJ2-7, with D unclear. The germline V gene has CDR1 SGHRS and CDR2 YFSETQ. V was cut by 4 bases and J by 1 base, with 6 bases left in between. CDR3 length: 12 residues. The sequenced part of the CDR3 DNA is TGCGCCAGCAGCCTTGTTTCCTACGAG. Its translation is CASSLVSYE. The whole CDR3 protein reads CASSLVSYEQYF.

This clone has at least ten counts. CDR3 sequence: CASSPGSGNQPQHF. Partial CDR3 DNA: TGCGCCAGCAGCCCCGGTAGCGGCAATCAGCCC. The chain links TRBV5-1 to TRBJ1-5; unclear D gene. The read ends 3 residues shy of where the CDR3 ends; the end is completed using the germline J gene. The CDR3 is 14 amino acids. The V gene lost 4 bases and the J gene lost 2 bases, with 10 bases spanning the gap. Germline V gene sequence: CDR1 SGHRS, CDR2 YFSETQ.

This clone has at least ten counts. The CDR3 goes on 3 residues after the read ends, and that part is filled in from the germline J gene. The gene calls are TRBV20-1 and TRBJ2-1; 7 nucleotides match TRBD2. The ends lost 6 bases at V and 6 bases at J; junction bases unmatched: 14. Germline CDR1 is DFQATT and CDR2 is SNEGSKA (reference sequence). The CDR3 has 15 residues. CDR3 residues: CSADPGARGGNEQFF. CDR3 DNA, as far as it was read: TGCAGTGCCGATCCCGGAGCCCGCGGGGGCAATGAG.

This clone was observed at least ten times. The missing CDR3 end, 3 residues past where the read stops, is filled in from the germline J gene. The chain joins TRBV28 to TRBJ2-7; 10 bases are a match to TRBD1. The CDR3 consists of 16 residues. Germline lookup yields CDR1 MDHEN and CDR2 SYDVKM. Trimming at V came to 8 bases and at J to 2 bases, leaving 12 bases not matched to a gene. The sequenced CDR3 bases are TGTGCCAGCTGCTTACCGGGACAGGGGTTTCCCTACGAG. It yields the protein CASCLPGQGFPYE. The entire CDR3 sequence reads CASCLPGQGFPYEQYF.

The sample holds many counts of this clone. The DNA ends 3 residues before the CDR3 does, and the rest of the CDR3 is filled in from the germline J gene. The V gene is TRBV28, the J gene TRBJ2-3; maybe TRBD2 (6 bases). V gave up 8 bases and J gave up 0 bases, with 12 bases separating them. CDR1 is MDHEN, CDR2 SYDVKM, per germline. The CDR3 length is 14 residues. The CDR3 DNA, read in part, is TGTGCCAGCGGCGTGAGCGGGAGCACAGATACG. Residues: CASGVSGSTDT. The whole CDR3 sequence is CASGVSGSTDTQYF.

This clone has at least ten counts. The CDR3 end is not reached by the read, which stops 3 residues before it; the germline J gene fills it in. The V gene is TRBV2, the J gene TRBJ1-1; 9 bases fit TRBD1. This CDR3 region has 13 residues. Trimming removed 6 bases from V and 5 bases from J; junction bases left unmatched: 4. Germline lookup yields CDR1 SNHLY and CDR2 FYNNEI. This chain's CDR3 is CASSYRGQTEAFF. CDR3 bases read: TGTGCCAGCAGCTACAGGGGGCAGACTGAA.

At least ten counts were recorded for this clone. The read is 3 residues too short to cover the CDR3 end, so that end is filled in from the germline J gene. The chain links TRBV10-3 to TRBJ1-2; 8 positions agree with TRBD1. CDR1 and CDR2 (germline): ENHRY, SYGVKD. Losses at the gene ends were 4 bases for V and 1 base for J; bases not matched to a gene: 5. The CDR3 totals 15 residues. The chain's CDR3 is CAISGPGQDNYGYTF. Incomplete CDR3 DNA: TGTGCCATCAGTGGCCCGGGACAGGATAACTATGGC.

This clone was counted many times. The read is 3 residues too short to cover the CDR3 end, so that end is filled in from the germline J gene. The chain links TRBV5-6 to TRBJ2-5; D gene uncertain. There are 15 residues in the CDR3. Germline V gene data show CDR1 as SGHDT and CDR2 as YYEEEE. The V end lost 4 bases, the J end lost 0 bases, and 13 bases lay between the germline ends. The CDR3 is CASSRNREYQETQYF. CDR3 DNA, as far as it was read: TGTGCCAGCAGCCGCAACAGAGAGTACCAAGAGACC.

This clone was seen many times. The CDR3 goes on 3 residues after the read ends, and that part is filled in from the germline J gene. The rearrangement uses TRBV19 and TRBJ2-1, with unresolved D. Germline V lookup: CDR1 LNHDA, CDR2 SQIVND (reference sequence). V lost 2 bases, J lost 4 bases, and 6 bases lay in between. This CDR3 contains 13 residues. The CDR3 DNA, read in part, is TGTGCCAGTAGTATATCCGTGTACAATGAG. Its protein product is CASSISVYNE. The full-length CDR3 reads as CASSISVYNEQFF.

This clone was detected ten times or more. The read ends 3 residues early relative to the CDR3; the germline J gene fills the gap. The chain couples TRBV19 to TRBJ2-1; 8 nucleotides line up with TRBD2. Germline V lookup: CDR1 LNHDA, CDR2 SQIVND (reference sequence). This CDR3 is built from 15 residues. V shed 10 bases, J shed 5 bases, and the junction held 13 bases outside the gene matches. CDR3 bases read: TGTGCCACTCAACTTGTCGCGGGAGGTCACAATGAG. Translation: CATQLVAGGHNE. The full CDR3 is CATQLVAGGHNEQFF.

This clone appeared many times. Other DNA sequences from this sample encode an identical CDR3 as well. The DNA read from the CDR3 is TGTGCCATCAGTGAAGGTGGGACTAGGGCCTACGAG. Translated, it gives CAISEGGTRAYE. The whole CDR3 sequence reads CAISEGGTRAYEQYF. The V call is TRBV10-3, the J call TRBJ2-7; 8 bases align to TRBD2. The CDR3 end is not reached by the read, which stops 3 residues before it; the germline J gene fills it in. Germline CDR1 and CDR2: ENHRY and SYGVKD. This CDR3 comprises 15 residues. V lost 3 bases to trimming and J lost 2 bases; unmatched junction nucleotides: 6.

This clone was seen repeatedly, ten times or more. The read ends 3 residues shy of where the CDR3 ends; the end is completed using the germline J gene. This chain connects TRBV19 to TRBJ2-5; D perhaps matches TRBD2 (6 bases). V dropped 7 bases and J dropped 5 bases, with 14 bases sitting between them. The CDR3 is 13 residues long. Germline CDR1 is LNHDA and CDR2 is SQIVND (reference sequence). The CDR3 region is CASKGRGRETQYF. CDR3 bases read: TGTGCCAGTAAGGGGCGGGGTCGGGAGACC.

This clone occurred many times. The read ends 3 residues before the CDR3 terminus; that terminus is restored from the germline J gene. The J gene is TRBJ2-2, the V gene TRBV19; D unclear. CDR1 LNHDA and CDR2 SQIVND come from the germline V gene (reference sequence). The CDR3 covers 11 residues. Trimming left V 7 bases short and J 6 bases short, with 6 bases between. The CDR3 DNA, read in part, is TGTGCCAGTACTACGGCCGGGGAG. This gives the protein CASTTAGE. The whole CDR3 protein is CASTTAGELFF.

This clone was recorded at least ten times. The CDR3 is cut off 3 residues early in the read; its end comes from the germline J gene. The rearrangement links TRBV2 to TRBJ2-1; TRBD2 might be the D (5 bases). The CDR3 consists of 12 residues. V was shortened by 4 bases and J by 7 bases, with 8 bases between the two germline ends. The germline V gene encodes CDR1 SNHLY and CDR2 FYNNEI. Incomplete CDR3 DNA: TGTGCCAGCAGTGCATCGGGGAATGAG. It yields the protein CASSASGNE. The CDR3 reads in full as CASSASGNEQFF.